A single sample is the source of the 15 T cell receptor beta chains below, sequenced in a study of cytomegalovirus exposure and HLA in healthy donors. The PCR was carried out with 60 Vbeta primers and 13 Jbeta primers. Method: immunoSEQ multiplex PCR; TCRdb's copy keeps in-frame clones and lacks some. The sample comprises about 130,000 clones, 60% to 80% of which are singletons, and 2% to 2.5% rests with the top ten. The sequenced material came from PBMCs. The receptors here all came from a man aged 30 to 39 in good health and CMV-seronegative.

The chain couples TRBV9 to TRBJ2-3; 7 bases align to TRBD2. J was trimmed by 3 bases and V by 0 bases; bases with no gene match: 4. The CDR3 loop spans 15 amino acids. Germline V CDR1 and CDR2: SGDLS, YYNGEE. CDR3 sequence reads: CASSVGGSGTDTQYF. CDR3 nucleotides: TGTGCCAGCAGCGTAGGTGGTAGCGGGACAGATACGCAGTATTTT.

The V call is TRBV7-2, the J call TRBJ2-7; perhaps TRBD1 as D (6 bases). With 2 bases removed from V and 7 bases from J, the gap between germline ends came to 18 bases. Germline values: CDR1 SGHTA, CDR2 FQGNSA. The CDR3 spans 15 residues. For the CDR3, the DNA is TGTGCCAGCAGCTTATATACACTAGGGGGTGGAGAGCAGTACTTC. This sequence encodes CASSLYTLGGGEQYF. The full variable domain, in which reference TRBV7-2 and TRBJ2-7 provide the parts outside the CDR3, is GAGVSQSPSNKVTEKGKDVELRCDPISGHTALYWYRQSLGQGLEFLIYFQGNSAPDKSGLPSDRFSAERTGGSVSTLTIQRTQQEDSAVYLCASSLYTLGGGEQYFGPGTRLTVT.

The rearrangement joins TRBV18 to TRBJ2-3; no definite D call. CDR3 size: 13 residues. Germline CDR1 is KGHSH and CDR2 is LQKENI. The ends were cut back, 1 base at V and 5 bases at J, with 7 bases in the middle. The CDR3 nucleotides read TGTGCCAGCTCACCACAGCATGAAGATACGCAGTATTTT. This encodes CASSPQHEDTQYF.

CDR3 sequence: CASSTRGRSSYEQYF. The CDR3 region has the DNA TGTGCCAGCAGTACCAGAGGTAGAAGCTCCTACGAGCAGTACTTC. V gene TRBV6-5 combines with J gene TRBJ2-5; D not resolved. The end of the DNA fits TRBJ2-7 better, so the J call may be wrong. CDR3 length equals 15 residues. The germline gives CDR1 MNHEY, CDR2 SVGAGI.

The chain has TRBV29-1 and TRBJ2-7, with 10 bases identical to TRBD1. This CDR3 is 15 amino acids long. V trimming: 1 base; J trimming: 1 base; junction bases outside the gene matches: 4. Germline values: CDR1 SQVTM, CDR2 ANQGSEA. The CDR3: CSVEVPGQGSYEQYF. The CDR3 DNA sequence: TGCAGCGTTGAAGTTCCGGGACAGGGGTCCTACGAGCAGTACTTC.

The chain links TRBV5-6 to TRBJ1-2; D is unresolved. The CDR3 is made up of 13 amino acids. Trimming shortened V by 5 bases and J by 4 bases, and 12 bases separated the two germline ends. The V gene's germline CDR1 is SGHDT and CDR2 YYEEEE. The DNA for the CDR3 is TGTGCCAGCAGTTATGGGCGGGTCTATGGCTACACCTTC. It is translated as CASSYGRVYGYTF.

This clone has just a few counts. V is TRBV5-1 and J is TRBJ1-3; 7 bases fit TRBD1. The CDR3 consists of 14 residues. Per the germline V gene, CDR1 is SGHRS and CDR2 is YFSETQ. Trimming took 2 bases from V and 4 from J; bases not matched to a gene: 3. The CDR3 loop is CASSLRGQGNTIYF. DNA for the CDR3: TGCGCCAGCAGCTTAAGGGGGCAAGGAAACACCATATATTTT.

This clone was recorded a few times. The genes are TRBV6-4 and TRBJ2-3; TRBD2 is a possible D gene (6 bases). Germline V CDR1 and CDR2: MRHNA, SNTAGT. Trimming removed 4 bases from V and 6 bases from J, with 11 bases in between. The CDR3 sequence is 13 residues long. For the CDR3, the DNA is TGTGCCAGCAGTGCTAGCGAGGTTGATACGCAGTATTTT. It encodes CASSASEVDTQYF.

This chain links TRBV13 with TRBJ2-3; TRBD2 agrees at 8 bases. The CDR3 consists of 14 residues. The junction had 7 bases not matched to a gene; V was cut back by 5 bases and J by 6 bases. Germline CDR1 is PRHDT and CDR2 is FYEKMQ (reference sequence). The CDR3 DNA is TGTGCCAGCAGCCGGACTAGCTGGGGGGATACGCAGTATTTT. This translates into CASSRTSWGDTQYF.

This rearrangement joins TRBV10-1 to TRBJ2-1; 13 bases agree with TRBD2. The ends lost 9 bases at V and 0 bases at J; junction bases unmatched: 11. From germline, CDR1 is WNHNN and CDR2 SYGVQD (reference sequence). The CDR3 is 18 amino acids. As DNA, the CDR3 is TGCGCCAGGGTACCGGGACTAGCGGGATGGAGCTCCTACAATGAGCAGTTCTTC. Encoded protein: CARVPGLAGWSSYNEQFF.

This clone was picked up one time. This chain connects TRBV19 to TRBJ1-2, with D unclear. The germline V and J ends were trimmed by 4 bases and 8 bases, with 11 bases remaining between them. Germline-derived CDR1 and CDR2 are LNHDA and SQIVND (reference sequence). This CDR3 has 12 amino acids. CDR3: CASSKAPKGYTF. The CDR3 DNA reads as TGTGCCAGTAGTAAAGCTCCTAAGGGCTACACCTTC.

The chain combines TRBV29-1 with TRBJ2-2; TRBD1 agrees at 9 bases. In germline, CDR1 is SQVTM, CDR2 ANQGSEA. Trimming took 6 bases from V and 6 from J; bases not matched to a gene: 5. The CDR3 loop spans 13 amino acids. CDR3 nucleotides: TGCAGCGTAGGACAGGGGACCGCCGGGGAGCTGTTTTTT. Protein sequence: CSVGQGTAGELFF.

This rearrangement joins TRBV30 to TRBJ2-7; a possible D gene is TRBD2 (5 bases). V shed 0 bases and J shed 3 bases, with 6 bases lying between them. The CDR3 consists of 12 residues. CDR1 and CDR2 (germline): GTSNPN, SVGIG (reference sequence). The CDR3, as DNA: TGTGCCTGGAGTGTAGGAGGCTACGAGCAGTACTTC. Translated: CAWSVGGYEQYF.

In the case of this clone: A read error may produce the germline difference seen at one junction end. This chain joins TRBV7-9 and TRBJ2-7, with D perhaps matching TRBD1 (5 bases). The CDR3 is 14 residues long. The germline gives CDR1 SEHNR, CDR2 FQNEAQ (reference sequence). This CDR3 reads CSSSLSWGETEQYF. The CDR3, as DNA: TGTTCCAGCAGCTTAAGTTGGGGCGAGACCGAGCAGTACTTC.

The genes are TRBV7-2 and TRBJ2-3; 9 bases map to TRBD2. The CDR3 is made up of 16 amino acids. The V gene end was trimmed by 4 bases and the J gene end by 4 bases; junction bases not matched to a gene: 9. Looked up from germline, CDR1 is SGHTA and CDR2 is FQGNSA. CDR3 DNA: TGTGCCAGCAGCTCAGAGGGCGGGAGGGCGGCAGATACGCAGTATTTT. Protein: CASSSEGGRAADTQYF.